A selection of T cell receptor beta chains follows, all from one sample in a study of T cell clones after liver transplantation. The repertoire was sequenced with immunoSEQ multiplex PCR; TCRdb's copy has only in-frame clones and lacks some. The profile shows fewer than 50,000 clones, about 86% of them singletons. The starting material was CD4+ T cells from blood, obtained 24 months after liver transplant. All receptors come from a human patient who received a liver transplant. Some T cells may be supplied by the graft donor. The CDR3 runs from the conserved cysteine through the conserved F or W. The order of the fields is J gene, D gene, V gene, CDR3 length, CDR3 protein. D genes are given only for firm matches.

>TRBJ2-3|TRBD2|TRBV5-1|18
CASSFPAGRLAGSDTQYF
>TRBJ2-7|-|TRBV5-4|13
CASSLAGTAEQYF
>TRBJ1-1|-|TRBV4-3|16
CASTPTLRRPNTEAFF
>TRBJ1-2|TRBD1|TRBV27|15
CASNSAGGANYGYTF
>TRBJ2-2|-|TRBV6-6|16
CASSFSRRSNTGELFF
>TRBJ1-1|-|TRBV4-1|16
CASSLGGPGMNTEAFF
>TRBJ2-7|-|TRBV7-8|14
CASSRRDTPGGQYF
>TRBJ2-7|TRBD1|TRBV6-5|15
CASSPRTGGGHEQYF
>TRBJ2-6|-|TRBV11-3|13
CASSITGANVLTF
>TRBJ2-2|TRBD2|TRBV29-1|13
CSVGLAGTGELFF
>TRBJ1-2|-|TRBV30|13
CASQGQVSSGYTF
>TRBJ2-1|-|TRBV5-1|15
CASSLEQGRSNEQFF
>TRBJ1-5|-|TRBV28|17
CASSNGIGRDGLQPQHF
>TRBJ2-2|-|TRBV5-1|15
CASSLVAGGTGELFF
>TRBJ2-1|-|TRBV6-6|15
CASSSPAIGYNEQFF
>TRBJ2-1|TRBD2|TRBV29-1|15
CSVAGPSGSPNEQFF
>TRBJ1-1|-|TRBV7-2|14
CASSLSVLDTEAFF
>TRBJ2-5|-|TRBV18|11
CASSPGETQYF
>TRBJ1-4|TRBD1|TRBV29-1|14
CSVVGTGADEKLFF
>TRBJ1-1|-|TRBV5-1|16
CASSLGLLGKNTEAFF
>TRBJ1-6|TRBD1|TRBV9|18
CASSVASGQGAGNSPLHF
>TRBJ2-2|-|TRBV2|15
CASSERGGAPGELFF
>TRBJ1-5|TRBD1|TRBV6-1|15
CASSWTGAQNQPQHF
>TRBJ1-2|TRBD1|TRBV19|14
CASTPDRVLAGYTF
>TRBJ2-5|-|TRBV6-6|14
CASSSGLGGGTQYF
>TRBJ1-1|TRBD1|TRBV6-6|14
CASTPGGAGTEAFF
>TRBJ2-7|-|TRBV6-5|12
CASSSQVHEQYF
>TRBJ2-6|-|TRBV5-6|18
CASSRRTLQSSGANVLTF
>TRBJ2-2|TRBD2|TRBV7-3|15
CASSGSGANTGELFF
>TRBJ2-5|-|TRBV4-1|14
CASSQERLEVTQYF
>TRBJ2-7|-|TRBV5-1|15
CASSRAGASLYEQYF
>TRBJ1-3|-|TRBV6-5|14
CASSQQAPGNTIYF
>TRBJ2-5|-|TRBV29-1|11
CSVEPGETQYF
>TRBJ2-2|-|TRBV6-4|14
CASSPQVNTGELFF
>TRBJ1-1|-|TRBV7-3|10
CASSPFLAFF
>TRBJ2-6|-|TRBV7-9|14
CVLEGFSGANVLTF